These 20 T cell receptor beta chains came from one sample sequenced in a study of blood T cell repertoires in COVID-19. Clones were read by immunoSEQ multiplex PCR, and TCRdb kept only the in-frame ones, dropping some. Seen here are about 180,000 clones, roughly 88% observed once, and the top ten hold 7.5% to 10%. Specimen: PBMCs or T cells enriched from blood (not recorded which). These receptors came from a woman aged 30 to 39 who had recovered from COVID-19.

The chain couples TRBV9 to TRBJ2-3, with D uncertain. In germline, CDR1 is SGDLS, CDR2 YYNGEE. V was cut by 4 bases and J by 14 bases, with 17 bases left in between. This CDR3 spans 12 amino acids. The CDR3 nucleotides read TGTGCCAGCAGCCCAAGTATCGATTCGCGGTATTTT. It encodes CASSPSIDSRYF.

V and J are TRBV9 and TRBJ2-1; tentatively, D is TRBD2 (6 bases). Germline CDR1 reads SGDLS; CDR2 reads YYNGEE. The V and J ends lost 0 bases and 8 bases respectively, with 12 bases between them. The CDR3 length is 14 residues. CDR3 sequence reads: CASSVELSSDEQFF. The CDR3 DNA reads as TGTGCCAGCAGCGTAGAATTGTCTAGCGATGAGCAGTTCTTC. Full variable domain (remainder filled in from reference TRBV9 and TRBJ2-1): DSGVTQTPKHLITATGQRVTLRCSPRSGDLSVYWYQQSLDQGLQFLIQYYNGEERAKGNILERFSAQQFPDLHSELNLSSLELGDSALYFCASSVELSSDEQFFGPGTRLTVL.

The chain joins TRBV28 to TRBJ2-6, with 10 bases matching TRBD1. After removal of 4 bases from V and 4 bases from J, the junction contained 13 bases not matched to a gene. The CDR3 runs 19 residues. Germline CDR1 MDHEN, CDR2 SYDVKM. For the CDR3, the DNA is TGTGCCAGCAGTTCGTCAACCTGGACAGGGGGTTCCGGGGCCAACGTCCTGACTTTC. It is translated as CASSSSTWTGGSGANVLTF.

The rearrangement uses TRBV3-1 (or the pseudogene TRBV3-2) and TRBJ2-2, with TRBD2 identical over 7 bases. CDR1 and CDR2 from the germline V gene are LGHDT and YNNKEL (reference sequence). The V and J ends lost 4 bases and 1 base, in that order; junction bases with no gene match: 6. The CDR3 consists of 16 residues. The CDR3 nucleotides read TGTGCCAGCAGCCGCCGTCTAGCGGTGAACACCGGGGAGCTGTTTTTT. This sequence encodes CASSRRLAVNTGELFF.

The V and J genes are TRBV5-6 and TRBJ2-3; D might be TRBD2 (6 bases). Per germline, CDR1 SGHDT and CDR2 YYEEEE. The CDR3 is 13 amino acids. The V end was cut by 4 bases, the J end by 4 bases, with 10 bases between. The CDR3 here is CASSLSGADTQYF. Written as DNA, the CDR3 is TGTGCCAGCAGCCTCTCGGGGGCAGATACGCAGTATTTT.

The J gene is TRBJ2-4, the V gene TRBV6-5; D is possibly TRBD2 (6 bases). Trimming took 3 bases from V and 11 from J, leaving 14 bases between them. Germline CDR1 reads MNHEY; CDR2 reads SVGAGI. The CDR3 contains 13 residues. Here the CDR3 reads CASSYGLEGLQYF. The CDR3 DNA reads as TGTGCCAGCAGTTATGGTCTGGAGGGGCTTCAGTACTTC.

CDR3 in amino acids: CASSLNPNQGDGYTF. The CDR3 DNA reads TGTGCCAGCAGCTTAAATCCCAATCAGGGGGATGGCTACACCTTC. This chain links TRBV7-3 with TRBJ1-2; 7 positions agree with TRBD1. The J segment lost 6 bases and the V segment lost 1 base, leaving 8 bases of the junction unmatched. In germline, CDR1 is SGHTA, CDR2 FQGTGA. The CDR3 is 15 residues long.

The genes are TRBV5-6 and TRBJ2-7; 9 nucleotides match TRBD2. The CDR3 extends over 16 amino acids. Unmatched junction bases numbered 10, after V lost 3 bases and J lost 3 bases. CDR1 and CDR2 from the germline V gene are SGHDT and YYEEEE. The CDR3 coding sequence is TGTGCCAGCAGCTCACGACTAGCGGCCTTCCACTACGAGCAGTACTTC. It codes for CASSSRLAAFHYEQYF.

V is TRBV3-1 (or the pseudogene TRBV3-2) and J is TRBJ1-3; 7 positions agree with TRBD1. J lost 4 bases, V lost 0 bases, and 6 bases had no gene match. This CDR3 has 16 amino acids. Germline V gene sequence: CDR1 LGHDT, CDR2 YNNKEL (reference sequence). DNA for the CDR3: TGTGCCAGCAGCCAAGAAACGACAGGGATGGGAAACACCATATATTTT. It specifies CASSQETTGMGNTIYF.

The rearrangement links TRBV16 to TRBJ1-5; D is possibly TRBD1 (5 bases). V lost 0 bases and J lost 0, with 9 bases in between. Per germline, CDR1 KGHSY and CDR2 FQNENV. This CDR3 is 16 amino acids long. DNA of the CDR3: TGTGCCAGCAGCCAATCCGGGGGGAATAGCAATCAGCCCCAGCATTTT. This translates into CASSQSGGNSNQPQHF.

The chain couples TRBV15 to TRBJ2-2; 14 bases agree with TRBD2. Per the germline V gene, CDR1 is LNHNV and CDR2 is YYDKDF (reference sequence). The CDR3 runs to 18 residues. V dropped 0 bases and J dropped 7; count of bases not matched to a gene: 7. The DNA of the CDR3 is TGTGCCACCAGCAGAGAGACTAGCGGGAGGGCGTTCAACGGGGAGCTGTTTTTT. This codes for CATSRETSGRAFNGELFF.

This chain joins TRBV21-1 and TRBJ2-2; TRBD2 is the table's D call, not checked against the DNA. TRBV21-1 is termed a pseudogene. The CDR3 is 19 amino acids. CDR3 sequence reads: CASSKAHPFFSGLTGELFF. In DNA form, the CDR3 reads TGTGCCAGCAGCAAAGCGCATCCTTTTTTTAGCGGGCTCACCGGGGAGCTGTTTTTT.

This clone appeared a few times. V is TRBV7-6 and J is TRBJ1-2, with TRBD1 matching 9 bases. The germline V gene encodes CDR1 SGHVS and CDR2 FNYEAQ. The CDR3 length is 13 residues. V lost 0 bases to trimming and J lost 7 bases; unmatched junction nucleotides: 0. This CDR3 reads CASSLADRGGYTF. The CDR3 DNA sequence: TGTGCCAGCAGCTTAGCGGACAGGGGTGGCTACACCTTC.

The rearrangement links TRBV28 to TRBJ1-6; D possibly corresponds to TRBD1 (6 bases). This CDR3 is built from 15 residues. Germline CDR1 MDHEN, CDR2 SYDVKM. Trimming took off 9 bases at V and 5 bases at J, with 17 bases between the two ends. CDR3 nucleotide sequence: TGTGCCAGTCAATCCGGGACACTTGATAATTCACCCCTCCACTTT. This sequence encodes CASQSGTLDNSPLHF.

The V and J genes are TRBV28 and TRBJ1-3; TRBD1 aligns across 8 bases. Germline V lookup: CDR1 MDHEN, CDR2 SYDVKM. The CDR3 consists of 13 residues. V was pared by 6 bases and J by 2 bases, with 0 bases of the junction left unmatched. This CDR3 reads CASSRGPGNTIYF. CDR3 bases: TGTGCCAGCAGCAGGGGGCCTGGAAACACCATATATTTT.

This clone has only a few counts. V and J are TRBV7-3 and TRBJ2-3, with D perhaps TRBD2 (6 bases). CDR1 is SGHTA, CDR2 FQGTGA, per germline. Trimming cost V 5 bases and J 2 bases, with 14 bases left between them. The CDR3 contains 15 residues. The CDR3 loop reads CASSPSGFHTDTQYF. CDR3 bases: TGTGCCAGCAGCCCCAGCGGGTTCCACACAGATACGCAGTATTTT.

This clone was found a few times. This chain links TRBV7-2 with TRBJ2-1; the D is unclear. Germline assignment: CDR1 SGHTA and CDR2 FQGNSA. V was cut by 2 bases and J by 8 bases, with 10 bases left in between. The CDR3 covers 13 residues. CDR3 protein: CASSLKWQDEQFF. In nucleotides, the CDR3 is TGTGCCAGCAGCTTAAAGTGGCAAGATGAGCAGTTCTTC.

The chain combines TRBV2 with TRBJ1-5; 9 bases agree with TRBD1. The CDR3 is 15 residues long. J gave up 0 bases and V 6 bases, and 3 bases lay outside the gene matches. Germline CDR1 SNHLY, CDR2 FYNNEI. The CDR3 is CASRGTGYSNQPQHF. For the CDR3, the DNA is TGTGCCAGCAGAGGGACAGGGTATAGCAATCAGCCCCAGCATTTT.

The chain uses TRBV10-2 and TRBJ2-1; 8 nucleotides match TRBD1. Losses at the gene ends were 8 bases for V and 16 bases for J; bases not matched to a gene: 7. The CDR3 extends over 10 amino acids. Germline-derived CDR1 and CDR2 are WSHSY and SAAADI. In DNA, the CDR3 is TGCGCCAGCGGCAGGGGGCGGGCCTTCTTC. As protein: CASGRGRAFF.

The chain employs TRBV5-1 and TRBJ2-3; 14 bases are a match to TRBD2. CDR3 length: 17 amino acids. V was clipped by 1 base and J by 4 bases; unmatched bases: 5. Germline CDR1 is SGHRS and CDR2 is YFSETQ. DNA for the CDR3: TGCGCCAGCAGCTTGCCGGGACTAGCGGGAGTAGCAGATACGCAGTATTTT. Its protein product is CASSLPGLAGVADTQYF.